This TCR beta chain was recorded in a study of T-cell reconstitution after alpha-beta-depleted transplantation in children. Whole-study results and caveats: Several hundred expanded graft clones reportedly were the source of alpha-beta T cells about two months after transplant. There were some patients whose high TCRbeta diversity at day 60 came from surviving recipient T cells and thymic progenitors. One year after transplant, T-cell counts and diversity came mostly from newly produced T cells.

CDR1 and CDR2 (germline): SGDLS, YYNGEE. Trimming cost V 0 bases and J 7 bases, with 14 bases left between them. This CDR3 spans 15 amino acids. Library preparation (for TCRbeta) was performed with unique molecular identifiers. TCRdb redid the calling of the PCR reads with MiXCR, one entry per CDR3 protein. The data contain around 300,000 distinct CDR3 sequences, around 25% of them seen just once; the ten biggest clones take up approximately 11%. For this clonotype: No antigen is known for it.

This rearrangement joins TRBV9 to TRBJ2-1, with TRBD2 as a possible D gene (6 bases). The sequence was obtained from a male patient aged 10 to 17 who had a stem cell transplant for acute lymphoblastic leukemia, so the T cells may come from the graft donor. Sequencing used PBMCs, mostly from graft donor cells, obtained 180 days after TCRalphabeta/CD19-depleted stem cell transplant. The CDR3 DNA is TGTGCCAGCAGCGTAGGTGTCGGGAGAACGAATGAGCAGTTCTTC. Translating gives CASSVGVGRTNEQFF. Looking up the rest from reference TRBV9 and TRBJ2-1 gives the full variable domain: DSGVTQTPKHLITATGQRVTLRCSPRSGDLSVYWYQQSLDQGLQFLIQYYNGEERAKGNILERFSAQQFPDLHSELNLSSLELGDSALYFCASSVGVGRTNEQFFGPGTRLTVL.